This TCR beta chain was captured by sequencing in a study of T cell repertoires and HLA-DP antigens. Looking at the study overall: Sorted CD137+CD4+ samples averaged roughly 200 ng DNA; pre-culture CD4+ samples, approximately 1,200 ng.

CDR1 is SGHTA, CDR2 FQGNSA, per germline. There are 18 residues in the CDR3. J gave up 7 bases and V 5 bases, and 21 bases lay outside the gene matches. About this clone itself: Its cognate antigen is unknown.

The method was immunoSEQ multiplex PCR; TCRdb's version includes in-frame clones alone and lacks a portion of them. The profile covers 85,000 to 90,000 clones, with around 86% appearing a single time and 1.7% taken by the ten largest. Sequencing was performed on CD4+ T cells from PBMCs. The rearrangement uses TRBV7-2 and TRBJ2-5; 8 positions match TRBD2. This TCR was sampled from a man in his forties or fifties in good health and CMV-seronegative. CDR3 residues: CASSPLLGLAGIWGTQYF. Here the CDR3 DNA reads TGTGCCAGCAGCCCCCTTTTGGGTTTAGCGGGAATTTGGGGGACCCAGTACTTC.